The sequence of this TCR beta chain was determined in a study of blood T cell repertoires in COVID-19. Study-level background: Collection of acute and convalescent COVID-19 samples took place in the United States, Italy and Spain. PBMCs, B-cell-depleted T cells, or T cells provided the cDNA or gDNA that made up the material.

The CDR3 extends over 15 amino acids. Germline values: CDR1 SGHRS, CDR2 YFSETQ. Trimming cost V 4 bases and J 8 bases; bases outside gene matches: 4. In the authors' methods: Reference gene primer amplification yielded estimated nucleated cell counts. Assay: immunoSEQ multiplex PCR; the TCRdb copy retains only in-frame clones and omits some. V and J calls and clone size are copied from that table; D and trimming were computed from the DNA. The sample consists of 280,000 or so clones, 85% to 90% of them appearing once. V and J are TRBV5-1 and TRBJ2-2; 14 bases are a match to TRBD2. The source material was peripheral blood. The sequence came from a human donor in a cohort sampled during active COVID-19. The CDR3 protein is CASSIGTSGSGELFF. CDR3 in DNA: TGCGCCAGCAGCATCGGGACTAGCGGGAGTGGGGAGCTGTTTTTT.